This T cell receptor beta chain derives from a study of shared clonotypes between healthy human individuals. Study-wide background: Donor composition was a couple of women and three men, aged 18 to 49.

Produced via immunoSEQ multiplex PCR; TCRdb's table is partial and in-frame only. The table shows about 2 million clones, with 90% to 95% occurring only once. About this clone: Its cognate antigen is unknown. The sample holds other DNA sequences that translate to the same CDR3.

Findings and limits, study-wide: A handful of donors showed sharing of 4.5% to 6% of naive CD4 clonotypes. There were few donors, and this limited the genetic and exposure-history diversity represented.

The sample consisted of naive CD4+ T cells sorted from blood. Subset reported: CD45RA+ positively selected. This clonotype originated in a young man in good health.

In nucleotides, the CDR3 is TGTGCCAGCAGAAGGGGAGGCACAGATACGCAGTATTTT. Translating it yields CASRRGGTDTQYF. V and J are TRBV28 and TRBJ2-3; possibly TRBD1 or TRBD2 for D (5 bases each). V shed 6 bases and J shed 1 base, with 8 bases lying between them. Germline V gene sequence: CDR1 MDHEN, CDR2 SYDVKM. This CDR3 is built from 13 residues.